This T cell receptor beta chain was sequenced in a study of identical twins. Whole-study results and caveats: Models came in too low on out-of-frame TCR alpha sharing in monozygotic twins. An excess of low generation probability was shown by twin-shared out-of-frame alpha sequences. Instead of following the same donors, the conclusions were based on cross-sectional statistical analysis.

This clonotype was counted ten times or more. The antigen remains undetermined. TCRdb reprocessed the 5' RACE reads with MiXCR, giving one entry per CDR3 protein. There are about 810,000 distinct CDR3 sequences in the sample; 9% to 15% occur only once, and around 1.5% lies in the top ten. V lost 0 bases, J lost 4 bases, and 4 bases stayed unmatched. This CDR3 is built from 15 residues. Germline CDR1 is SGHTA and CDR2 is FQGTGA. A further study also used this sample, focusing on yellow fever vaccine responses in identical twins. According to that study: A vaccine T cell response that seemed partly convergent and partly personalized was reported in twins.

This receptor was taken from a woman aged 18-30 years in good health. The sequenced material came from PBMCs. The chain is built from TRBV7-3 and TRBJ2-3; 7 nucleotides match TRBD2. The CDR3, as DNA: TGTGCCAGCAGCTTAACGGGAGGGCCTGCAGATACGCAGTATTTT. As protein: CASSLTGGPADTQYF.